This T cell receptor beta chain was sequenced for a study of OX40 agonist ivuxolimab in advanced cancers. Looking at the study overall: Intravenous ivuxolimab at 0.01 to 10 mg/kg was given to patients every 2 weeks.

In its sample, this clone was seen a few times. Its matching antigen is unknown. General study points: Clonal expansion from baseline to week 6 occurred in both CD4+ and CD8+ T cells.

Blood got drawn at baseline, again on cycle 4 day 1, and then on cycle 7 day 1. Trimming took off 7 bases at V and 3 bases at J, with 10 bases between the two ends. In germline, CDR1 is SNHLY, CDR2 FYNNEI. The length of the CDR3 is 13 residues. Libraries were prepared by immunoSEQ multiplex PCR; TCRdb keeps only in-frame clonotypes and omits some of them. The data show around 66,000 clones, about 86% seen once. The chain links TRBV2 to TRBJ1-5; D is unresolved. Material: CD4+ or CD8+ T cells sorted from blood, obtained in a trial of the OX40 agonist ivuxolimab. This clonotype originated in an adult with an advanced solid tumor such as melanoma, head and neck, liver or kidney cancer. This chain's CDR3 is CASTAGTNQPQHF. CDR3 coding DNA: TGTGCCAGCACTGCAGGAACCAATCAGCCCCAGCATTTT. Variable domain in full (rest from reference TRBV2 and TRBJ1-5): EPEVTQTPSHQVTQMGQEVILRCVPISNHLYFYWYRQILGQKVEFLVSFYNNEISEKSEIFDDQFSVERPDGSNFTLKIRSTKLEDSAMYFCASTAGTNQPQHFGDGTRLSIL.